This is a list of T cell receptor beta chains from one sample in a study of blood T cell repertoires in COVID-19. This table comes from immunoSEQ multiplex PCR, and its TCRdb copy is limited to in-frame clones, with some not included. The sample comprises some 260,000 clones, 65% to 90% of which are singletons, and approximately 1.6% rests with the top ten. Material for sequencing was PBMCs or T cells enriched from blood (not recorded which). These receptors were taken from a man aged 40-55 years who had recovered from COVID-19. Both conserved end residues are part of each CDR3. The D gene is left open where the match is weak. A row's size may be missing; if present it is once, few, many or a size class.

v_call	j_call	clone_size	d_call	cdr3_aa	cdr3_nt
TRBV4-1	TRBJ1-2	NA	NA	CASSQDLREDRNYGYTF	TGCGCCAGCAGCCAAGACCTCAGGGAGGATCGGAACTATGGCTACACCTTC
TRBV6-5	TRBJ2-7	NA	NA	CASSYSSGLSSYEQYF	TGTGCCAGCAGTTACTCTAGCGGATTGAGCTCCTACGAGCAGTACTTC
TRBV5-3	TRBJ1-2	few	NA	CARSFSGPGTF	TGTGCCAGAAGCTTTAGCGGACCGGGGACCTTC
TRBV18	TRBJ1-1	NA	NA	CASSPPGSTEAFF	TGTGCCAGCTCACCCCCAGGAAGCACTGAAGCTTTCTTT
TRBV6-1	TRBJ1-5	NA	TRBD1	CASSDGRYGTGEYSNQPQHF	TGTGCCAGCAGTGACGGCCGTTACGGGACAGGGGAATATAGCAATCAGCCCCAGCATTTT
TRBV29-1	TRBJ2-1	NA	TRBD1	CSARTGANNEQFF	TGCAGCGCTCGGACAGGGGCTAACAATGAGCAGTTCTTC
TRBV19	TRBJ2-7	NA	NA	CASSAGLTSYEQYF	TGTGCCAGTAGTGCGGGACTTACCTCCTACGAGCAGTACTTC
TRBV11-1	TRBJ2-5	once	NA	CASSLSGQETQYF	TGTGCCAGCAGCTTGTCAGGACAAGAGACCCAGTACTTC
TRBV27	TRBJ1-5	NA	NA	CASSLSGSNQPQHF	TGTGCCAGCAGTTTATCTGGCAGCAATCAGCCCCAGCATTTT
TRBV27	TRBJ1-2	NA	TRBD1	CASSSTDRGFAGYTF	TGTGCCAGCAGTTCGACGGACAGGGGGTTCGCTGGCTACACCTTC
TRBV7-9	TRBJ1-2	NA	TRBD1	CASSLRQGEGYTF	TGTGCCAGCAGCTTAAGACAGGGTGAGGGCTACACCTTC
TRBV3-1/TRBV3-2	TRBJ1-1	NA	NA	CASSQGTVPTEAFF	TGTGCCAGCAGCCAAGGGACAGTCCCCACTGAAGCTTTCTTT
TRBV5-6	TRBJ2-1	NA	NA	CASSHNSLGPMNYNEQFF	TGTGCCAGCAGTCACAACAGCTTGGGGCCAATGAACTACAATGAGCAGTTCTTC
TRBV19	TRBJ2-5	NA	TRBD2	CASSIGGSSQETQYF	TGTGCCAGTAGTATCGGCGGGAGTAGTCAAGAGACCCAGTACTTC
TRBV7-8	TRBJ1-3	once	NA	CASSPGRQGGSGNTIYF	TGTGCCAGCAGCCCTGGACGGCAGGGAGGAAGTGGAAACACCATATATTTT
TRBV9	TRBJ2-3	once	NA	CASSVGHPGITDTQYF	TGTGCCAGCAGCGTGGGACATCCCGGGATCACAGATACGCAGTATTTT
TRBV6-5	TRBJ2-7	NA	NA	CASSRRQGPNEQYF	TGTGCCAGCAGTCGCAGGCAGGGCCCCAACGAGCAGTACTTC
TRBV2	TRBJ1-2	few	NA	CASSDRGSNYGYTF	TGTGCCAGCAGTGACAGGGGTTCTAACTATGGCTACACCTTC
TRBV30	TRBJ1-1	NA	NA	CAWSSPGVIAFF	TGTGCCTGGAGTTCCCCAGGGGTGATCGCTTTCTTT
TRBV29-1	TRBJ1-5	NA	NA	CSVASGNQPQHF	TGCAGCGTTGCGTCGGGCAATCAGCCCCAGCATTTT
TRBV6-1	TRBJ2-3	NA	TRBD1	CASSEAARGRWFTDTQYF	TGTGCCAGCAGTGAAGCCGCCAGGGGGCGTTGGTTTACAGATACGCAGTATTTT
TRBV19	TRBJ1-6	once	TRBD1	CASSIEDRGYSPLHF	TGTGCCAGTAGTATAGAGGACAGGGGTTATTCACCCCTCCACTTT
TRBV2	TRBJ1-1	NA	NA	CASSQGLWTEAFF	TGTGCCAGCAGTCAGGGGTTGTGGACTGAAGCTTTCTTT
TRBV19	TRBJ2-5	NA	NA	CASSIGSQETQYF	TGTGCCAGTAGTATAGGCAGTCAAGAGACCCAGTACTTC
TRBV18	TRBJ1-1	few	NA	CASSPGRGLDTEAFF	TGTGCCAGCTCACCAGGGAGGGGCTTGGACACTGAAGCTTTCTTT
TRBV4-1	TRBJ1-1	NA	NA	CASSQDDSEAFF	TGCGCCAGCAGCCAAGACGACTCCGAAGCTTTCTTT
TRBV28	TRBJ1-5	NA	NA	CASSFELRLPQHF	TGTGCCAGCAGTTTCGAACTACGACTACCCCAGCATTTT
TRBV7-8	TRBJ2-5	NA	TRBD2	CASSFQTSGGVETQYF	TGTGCCAGCAGCTTCCAGACTTCGGGGGGGGTAGAGACCCAGTACTTC
TRBV5-6	TRBJ2-7	NA	TRBD2	CASTEGLAGALSSYEQYF	TGTGCCAGCACCGAGGGACTAGCGGGGGCCTTAAGCTCCTACGAGCAGTACTTC
TRBV18	TRBJ2-3	NA	TRBD1	CASSSDRGTDTQYF	TGTGCCAGCTCTTCCGACAGGGGTACAGATACGCAGTATTTT
TRBV27	TRBJ2-1	few	TRBD1	CASRPPRGHNNEQFF	TGTGCCAGCAGGCCCCCTAGGGGGCATAACAATGAGCAGTTCTTC
TRBV21-1	TRBJ1-2	NA	NA	CASSKGQLIPDYGYTF	TGTGCCAGCAGCAAAGGACAGTTAATCCCTGACTATGGCTACACCTTC
TRBV19	TRBJ1-6	NA	NA	CASRTGSSYNSPLHF	TGTGCCAGTAGAACGGGGAGCTCCTATAATTCACCCCTCCACTTT